Shown below are 30 T cell receptor beta chains from a single sample sequenced in a study of regulatory T cells. Amplification used 52 TRBV primers and 13 TRBJ primers. The method was immunoSEQ multiplex PCR; TCRdb's version includes in-frame clones alone and lacks a portion of them. The data hold 1,500 to 2,500 clones, with about 72% observed a single time. The sample taken for sequencing was CD8+ T cells sorted from blood. These receptors all stem from a person in their twenties or thirties with CD3G deficiency.

A single count supports this clone. The rearrangement uses TRBV27 and TRBJ1-1, with D possibly TRBD1 on 5 matching bases. The V gene lost 6 bases and the J gene lost 6 bases, with 11 bases spanning the gap. The CDR3 length is 12 residues. The germline V gene encodes CDR1 MNHEY and CDR2 SMNVEV (reference sequence). The CDR3 protein is CASRGRASEAFF. CDR3 sequence (DNA): TGTGCCAGCAGGGGCAGGGCGTCTGAAGCTTTCTTT.

This clone was observed a few times. The chain uses TRBV19 and TRBJ2-1; TRBD1 matches 7 bases. CDR1 is LNHDA and CDR2 is SQIVND in the germline V gene (reference sequence). The V gene end was trimmed by 4 bases and the J gene end by 0 bases; junction bases not matched to a gene: 3. The CDR3 is made up of 15 amino acids. As DNA, the CDR3 is TGTGCCAGTAGTAGGACAGGAGACTCCTACAATGAGCAGTTCTTC. This translates into CASSRTGDSYNEQFF.

Relative to its sample, this clone is large. Other DNA sequences from this sample encode an identical CDR3 as well. The chain combines TRBV7-9 with TRBJ2-7; D unclear. Germline CDR1 and CDR2: SEHNR and FQNEAQ (reference sequence). V was shortened by 5 bases and J by 2 bases, with 7 bases between the two germline ends. CDR3 size: 12 residues. CDR3 sequence reads: CASSDGTYEQYF. CDR3 sequence (DNA): TGTGCCAGCAGCGACGGAACCTACGAGCAGTACTTC.

The chain carries TRBV7-4 and TRBJ2-1, with 7 bases lining up with TRBD2. Germline CDR1 and CDR2: SGHVT and SQSDAQ. The CDR3 has 14 residues. V lost 5 bases to trimming and J lost 4 bases; unmatched junction nucleotides: 5. The CDR3 DNA reads as TGTGCCAGCAGCACCGGGACTACGTACAATGAGCAGTTCTTC. Its translation: CASSTGTTYNEQFF. The whole variable domain, filled in from reference TRBV7-4 and TRBJ2-1, reads GAGVSQSPRYKVAKRGRDVALRCDSISGHVTLYWYRQTLGQGSEVLTYSQSDAQRDKSGRPSGRFSAERPERSVSTLKIQRTEQGDSAVYLCASSTGTTYNEQFFGPGTRLTVL.

The chain couples TRBV28 to TRBJ2-7; 7 bases map to TRBD1. The CDR3 is made up of 16 amino acids. Per germline, CDR1 MDHEN and CDR2 SYDVKM. V trimming: 5 bases; J trimming: 1 base; junction bases outside the gene matches: 11. The CDR3 DNA is TGTGCCAGCAGTCAAGCAAACAGGGGAATATCCTACGAGCAGTACTTC. Protein sequence: CASSQANRGISYEQYF.

This clone was seen only a few times. V gene TRBV6-1 combines with J gene TRBJ1-1; no reliable D call. Trimming cost V 6 bases and J 3 bases, with 8 bases left between them. Per the germline V gene, CDR1 is MNHNS and CDR2 is SASEGT. The CDR3 consists of 12 residues. The CDR3 DNA follows: TGTGCCAGCAGGGCCCGCTACACTGAAGCTTTCTTT. Its translation: CASRARYTEAFF.

J is TRBJ1-5 and V is TRBV6-4; perhaps TRBD1 as D (6 bases). CDR3 length: 21 residues. Germline V gene sequence: CDR1 MRHNA, CDR2 SNTAGT. V lost 0 bases, J lost 3 bases, and 27 bases lay in between. CDR3 in DNA: TGTGCCAGCAGTGACTCGCCCGTAGCAGGGGCTCTTCCCGGCGACAATCAGCCCCAGCATTTT. Protein: CASSDSPVAGALPGDNQPQHF.

This chain connects TRBV7-2 to TRBJ2-7; D might be TRBD1 or TRBD2, each matching 5 bases. Germline V CDR1 and CDR2: SGHTA, FQGNSA. Deletions cut 5 bases from V and 6 bases from J, with 17 bases between. This CDR3 has 14 residues. As DNA, the CDR3 is TGTGCCAGCAGCCTCGACCGAGGGGTGAGCGAGCAGTACTTC. The encoded protein is CASSLDRGVSEQYF.

J is TRBJ2-7 and V is TRBV28, with 8 bases aligning to TRBD1. Trimming took 4 bases from V and 1 from J; bases not matched to a gene: 6. The CDR3 contains 15 residues. Germline V gene data show CDR1 as MDHEN and CDR2 as SYDVKM. Written as DNA, the CDR3 is TGTGCCAGCAGTTCAATCAGGGGGCTATCCTACGAGCAGTACTTC. Translation gives CASSSIRGLSYEQYF.

The CDR3 DNA reads TGCGCCAGCAGCCTTCAGGGGGCTTGGCAAGAGACCCAGTACTTC. Translating gives CASSLQGAWQETQYF. The rearrangement joins TRBV5-1 to TRBJ2-5; TRBD1 agrees at 8 bases. Germline V gene data show CDR1 as SGHRS and CDR2 as YFSETQ. The J segment lost 2 bases and the V segment lost 4 bases, leaving 7 bases of the junction unmatched. This CDR3 is built from 15 residues.

The chain links TRBV28 to TRBJ2-7; tentative D call: TRBD1 (5 bases). The V end was cut by 3 bases, the J end by 3 bases, with 12 bases between. CDR1 and CDR2 (germline): MDHEN, SYDVKM. CDR3 length: 14 amino acids. CDR3 in DNA: TGTGCCAGCAGTTTGAAACAGGCCTTCTACGAGCAGTACTTC. This translates into CASSLKQAFYEQYF.

This clone is large. This chain links TRBV7-9 with TRBJ2-1, with 8 positions matching TRBD2. The CDR3 loop spans 14 amino acids. Germline V gives CDR1 SEHNR, CDR2 FQNEAQ (reference sequence). Trimming removed 2 bases from V and 7 bases from J; junction bases left unmatched: 4. The CDR3 reads CASSLNGGANEQFF. In nucleotides, the CDR3 is TGTGCCAGCAGCTTAAACGGGGGGGCGAATGAGCAGTTCTTC.

The CDR3 loop is CASSLSWTFNQPQHF. The DNA for the CDR3 is TGTGCCAGCAGCTTAAGTTGGACTTTCAATCAGCCCCAGCATTTT. The chain carries TRBV28 and TRBJ1-5, with D unresolved. Trimming left V 6 bases short and J 3 bases short, with 15 bases between. The CDR3 consists of 15 residues. CDR1 is MDHEN, CDR2 SYDVKM, per germline.

J is TRBJ2-7 and V is TRBV10-2; a weak D match, TRBD2 (6 bases). The CDR3 covers 13 residues. Germline values: CDR1 WSHSY, CDR2 SAAADI. With 2 bases removed from V and 5 bases from J, the gap between germline ends came to 10 bases. As DNA, the CDR3 is TGCGCCAGCAGTGAGCGGGGGACCAACGAGCAGTACTTC. This codes for CASSERGTNEQYF.

This clone has only one observation. CDR3 sequence (DNA): TGTGCCAGCGCAATACGGCGGCAGGGGGGTGAAAAACTGTTTTTT. This gives the protein CASAIRRQGGEKLFF. J is TRBJ1-4 and V is TRBV6-6, with 7 bases lining up with TRBD1. Per the germline V gene, CDR1 is MNHNY and CDR2 is SVGAGI (reference sequence). There are 15 residues in the CDR3. V shed 8 bases and J 7 bases; nucleotides not matched to a gene: 13.

This sequence joins TRBV11-3 and TRBJ2-1, with 8 bases that match TRBD2. The junction had 4 bases not matched to a gene; V was cut back by 2 bases and J by 7 bases. Germline assignment: CDR1 SGHNT and CDR2 YENEEA. The CDR3 contains 14 residues. The CDR3 nucleotides read TGTGCCAGCAGCTTAAACGGGGGGGCGAATGAGCAGTTCTTC. Translating it yields CASSLNGGANEQFF.

Comments on this clone: The junction departs from the called germline gene at one end, perhaps through a read error. The chain recombines TRBV5-3 with TRBJ2-1; 8 nucleotides align to TRBD2. TRBV5-3 counts as an open reading frame of uncertain function. The CDR3 loop spans 14 amino acids. The CDR3 protein is CASSLNGGANEQFF. The CDR3 nucleotides read TGTGCCAGCAGCTTAAACGGGGGGGCGAATGAGCAGTTCTTC.

V and J are TRBV6-6 and TRBJ1-1; D is ambiguous. Per the germline V gene, CDR1 is MNHNY and CDR2 is SVGAGI (reference sequence). The CDR3 spans 11 residues. Deletions cut 5 bases from V and 7 bases from J, with 8 bases between. The CDR3 nucleotides read TGTGCCAGCAGTGGAGTCAGTGAAGCTTTCTTT. Translated, it gives CASSGVSEAFF.

This chain links TRBV6-1 with TRBJ2-7; weak D call: TRBD2 (6 bases). Trimming stripped 6 bases from V and 2 bases from J, with 11 bases between. The CDR3 runs 13 residues. The germline CDR1 and CDR2 sequences are MNHNS and SASEGT. The CDR3: CASREGQTYEQYF. The CDR3 coding sequence is TGTGCCAGCAGGGAGGGGCAAACCTACGAGCAGTACTTC.

This clone was counted a single time. J is TRBJ2-6 and V is TRBV6-1; perhaps D is TRBD1 or TRBD2 (5 bases each). V was trimmed by 2 bases and J by 12 bases, leaving 17 bases between them. CDR1 and CDR2 from the germline V gene are MNHNS and SASEGT. The CDR3 is made up of 15 amino acids. CDR3: CASSEMRGPPGVLTF. The CDR3 nucleotides are TGTGCCAGCAGTGAAATGAGGGGACCCCCTGGCGTCCTGACTTTC.

In this sample, this clone turned up once. The DNA for the CDR3 is TGTGCCAGCAGCTTAGGGGGAACGAACACTGAAGCTTTCTTT. It specifies CASSLGGTNTEAFF. V usage is TRBV7-8 and J usage is TRBJ1-1; D is ambiguous. The CDR3 contains 14 residues. CDR1 is SGHVS and CDR2 is FQNEAQ in the germline V gene. Deletions cut 1 base from V and 1 base from J, with 7 bases between.

The chain is built from TRBV28 and TRBJ1-1, with D perhaps TRBD1 (5 bases). Germline CDR1 is MDHEN and CDR2 is SYDVKM. Trimming cost V 0 bases and J 2 bases, with 10 bases left between them. There are 15 residues in the CDR3. The CDR3 here is CASSLWGDSNTEAFF. CDR3 bases: TGTGCCAGCAGTTTATGGGGAGACAGCAACACTGAAGCTTTCTTT.

This clone was counted only a few times. This chain uses TRBV28 with TRBJ1-5, with D possibly being TRBD1 (5 bases). Germline V gene data show CDR1 as MDHEN and CDR2 as SYDVKM. The V and J ends lost 3 bases and 5 bases respectively, with 14 bases between them. This CDR3 has 15 amino acids. CDR3 nucleotide sequence: TGTGCCAGCAGTTTCTGGCAGGGAATCGATCAGCCCCAGCATTTT. Translating it yields CASSFWQGIDQPQHF. The entire variable domain, with the rest obtained from reference TRBV28 and TRBJ1-5, is as follows: DVKVTQSSRYLVKRTGEKVFLECVQDMDHENMFWYRQDPGLGLRLIYFSYDVKMKEKGDIPEGYSVSREKKERFSLILESASTNQTSMYLCASSFWQGIDQPQHFGDGTRLSIL.

This clone qualifies as large. This sequence joins TRBV7-9 and TRBJ2-7, with TRBD1 matching 8 bases. The CDR3 spans 14 residues. CDR1 is SEHNR and CDR2 is FQNEAQ in the germline V gene (reference sequence). V shed 5 bases, J shed 4 bases, and the junction held 7 bases outside the gene matches. The DNA of the CDR3 is TGTGCCAGCAGCGTGGGGGACAGGAAATACGAGCAGTACTTC. Amino acid sequence: CASSVGDRKYEQYF. Complete variable domain (other parts from reference TRBV7-9 and TRBJ2-7): DTGVSQNPRHKITKRGQNVTFRCDPISEHNRLYWYRQTLGQGPEFLTYFQNEAQLEKSRLLSDRFSAERPKGSFSTLEIQRTEQGDSAMYLCASSVGDRKYEQYFGPGTRLTVT.

The rearrangement links TRBV6-6 to TRBJ1-2; maybe TRBD1 (6 bases). With 2 bases removed from V and 12 bases from J, the gap between germline ends came to 13 bases. Germline CDR1 is MNHNY and CDR2 is SVGAGI (reference sequence). This CDR3 has 12 amino acids. CDR3 sequence: CASSYVGGRNTF. The CDR3 bases are TGTGCCAGCAGTTACGTCGGGGGGCGCAACACCTTC.

This clone has only a few counts. The J gene is TRBJ2-7, the V gene TRBV6-1; perhaps D is TRBD1 or TRBD2 (5 bases each). Germline CDR1 is MNHNS and CDR2 is SASEGT. The CDR3 consists of 14 residues. The V gene lost 3 bases and the J gene lost 2 bases, with 11 bases spanning the gap. The CDR3 region has the DNA TGTGCCAGCAGTGAGTGGCAGGGACCCTACGAGCAGTACTTC. It codes for CASSEWQGPYEQYF.

This sequence joins TRBV28 and TRBJ1-2, with TRBD1 identical over 10 bases. Germline loops: CDR1 MDHEN, CDR2 SYDVKM. CDR3 length: 15 residues. J gave up 6 bases and V 5 bases, and 9 bases lay outside the gene matches. The CDR3 is CASSPMGQGRHGYTF. The CDR3 DNA reads TGTGCCAGCAGTCCTATGGGACAGGGGCGGCATGGCTACACCTTC.

The chain couples TRBV27 to TRBJ1-1; possibly TRBD1 for D (6 bases). The CDR3 consists of 12 residues. CDR1 is MNHEY and CDR2 is SMNVEV in the germline V gene (reference sequence). V dropped 6 bases and J dropped 7 bases, with 12 bases sitting between them. The CDR3 here is CASRLTGLEAFF. In DNA form, the CDR3 reads TGTGCCAGCAGACTAACAGGGCTTGAAGCTTTCTTT.

This chain joins TRBV30 and TRBJ2-7; D is perhaps TRBD1 or TRBD2 (5 bases each). The V and J ends lost 3 bases and 4 bases respectively, with 19 bases between them. Germline V gene sequence: CDR1 GTSNPN, CDR2 SVGIG (reference sequence). The length of the CDR3 is 15 residues. As DNA, the CDR3 is TGTGCCTGGAGCGAAGGGACGCTAGCCCATTACGAGCAGTACTTC. As protein: CAWSEGTLAHYEQYF.

By share, this clone ranks as large. This chain connects TRBV29-1 to TRBJ2-5; a weak D match, TRBD2 (6 bases). Trimming pared 4 bases from V and 5 bases from J, leaving 11 bases between. The germline CDR1 and CDR2 sequences are SQVTM and ANQGSEA. This CDR3 region has 12 residues. The CDR3 is CSVAGEGETQYF. DNA of the CDR3: TGCAGCGTTGCGGGAGAGGGGGAGACCCAGTACTTC. Based on the CDR3 plus reference TRBV29-1 and TRBJ2-5, the full variable domain is SAVISQKPSRDICQRGTSLTIQCQVDSQVTMMFWYRQQPGQSLTLIATANQGSEATYESGFVIDKFPISRPNLTFSTLTVSNMSPEDSSIYLCSVAGEGETQYFGPGTRLLVL.